Each of the 19 T cell receptor beta chains below was sequenced from the same sample in a study of early T cells in non-severe SARS-CoV-2 infection. Via MiXCR, TCRdb re-called the 5' RACE reads, giving one row per CDR3 protein. The data contain tens of thousands of distinct CDR3 sequences, roughly 18% of them singletons. The sample in question was whole blood, obtained at baseline. These receptors came from an adult who was a healthcare worker with PCR-confirmed SARS-CoV-2 infection or an uninfected control (not recorded which).

The sample holds a few counts of this clonotype. The chain has TRBV5-1 and TRBJ1-2, with TRBD1 matching over 9 bases. The V segment lost 4 bases and the J segment 5 bases; nucleotides outside the gene matches: 6. The germline CDR1 and CDR2 sequences are SGHRS and YFSETQ. The CDR3 sequence is 14 residues long. As DNA, the CDR3 is TGCGCCAGCAGCCCGGGACAGGGCCCTTATGGCTACACCTTC. Its protein is CASSPGQGPYGYTF.

The gene calls are TRBV29-1 and TRBJ2-5; no clear D gene. The CDR3 runs to 13 residues. V was trimmed by 6 bases and J by 4 bases, leaving 15 bases between them. CDR1 is SQVTM, CDR2 ANQGSEA, per germline. CDR3 protein: CSVATEFRETQYF. The DNA for the CDR3 is TGCAGCGTGGCAACGGAGTTTAGAGAGACCCAGTACTTC.

This clonotype was seen a few times. The V call is TRBV5-8, the J call TRBJ2-1, with 10 bases fitting TRBD2. CDR1 and CDR2 from the germline V gene are SGHTS and YDEGEE. V was pared by 0 bases and J by 15 bases, with 9 bases of the junction left unmatched. The CDR3 runs to 14 residues. CDR3 loop: CASSLARGTSVRFF. CDR3 DNA sequence: TGTGCCAGCAGCTTGGCTCGGGGGACTAGCGTGCGGTTCTTC.

This clonotype has at least ten counts. This chain uses TRBV7-2 with TRBJ2-7; D unclear. The CDR3 spans 15 residues. V dropped 4 bases and J dropped 2 bases, with 15 bases sitting between them. Germline values: CDR1 SGHTA, CDR2 FQGNSA. The CDR3: CASSSNPSLTYEQYF. CDR3 DNA: TGTGCCAGCAGCTCCAACCCGTCCCTTACCTACGAGCAGTACTTC.

Here the CDR3 reads CASSPRNLGGADHGYTF. The CDR3 nucleotides are TGTGCCAGCAGCCCGAGGAACTTAGGGGGCGCTGACCATGGCTACACCTTC. This sequence joins TRBV7-2 and TRBJ1-2; 7 bases agree with TRBD1. CDR1 and CDR2 from the germline V gene are SGHTA and FQGNSA. With V trimmed by 5 bases and J by 6 bases, 18 bases remained unmatched. The CDR3 contains 17 residues.

There are a few counts of this clonotype. The gene calls are TRBV12-3 or TRBV12-4 and TRBJ1-1; 8 bases fit TRBD1. This CDR3 comprises 15 residues. The ends lost 4 bases at V and 1 base at J; junction bases unmatched: 5. The CDR3 region is CASSSSGQGNTEAFF. CDR3 coding DNA: TGTGCCAGCAGTTCATCCGGACAGGGGAACACTGAAGCTTTCTTT.

The genes are TRBV6-1 and TRBJ1-5, with 11 bases matching TRBD1. The CDR3 runs 19 residues. The germline V gene has CDR1 MNHNS and CDR2 SASEGT. J lost 4 bases, V lost 6 bases, and 17 bases had no gene match. The CDR3 is CASRTKPGTGGIGNQPQHF. Here the CDR3 DNA reads TGTGCCAGCAGAACGAAACCCGGGACAGGGGGTATTGGGAATCAGCCCCAGCATTTT.

The chain carries TRBV7-2 and TRBJ2-7; TRBD2 matches at 16 bases. Trimming at V came to 5 bases and at J to 4 bases, leaving 8 bases not matched to a gene. Germline loops: CDR1 SGHTA, CDR2 FQGNSA. The CDR3 has 17 residues. In DNA, the CDR3 is TGTGCCAGCAGCCCAGGGACTAGCGGGGGGGCCCCGTACGAGCAGTACTTC. Protein: CASSPGTSGGAPYEQYF.

The chain is built from TRBV2 and TRBJ1-5, with unresolved D. The J call is doubtful: the DNA matches TRBJ2-3 better. The CDR3 extends over 14 amino acids. From germline, CDR1 is SNHLY and CDR2 FYNNEI. CDR3 loop: CASSAEVGNQPQYF. In DNA, the CDR3 is TGTGCCAGCAGTGCCGAGGTAGGGAATCAGCCCCAGTATTTT.

V is TRBV5-5 and J is TRBJ2-2; D uncertain. Germline V lookup: CDR1 SGHKS, CDR2 YYEKEE (reference sequence). This CDR3 comprises 16 residues. V dropped 1 base and J dropped 4 bases, with 14 bases sitting between them. In DNA form, the CDR3 reads TGTGCCAGCAGCTTGACTGTGAACATGATCACCGGGGAGCTGTTTTTT. It is translated as CASSLTVNMITGELFF.

This clonotype was seen many times. The chain links TRBV10-3 to TRBJ2-7, with 8 bases fitting TRBD2. From germline, CDR1 is ENHRY and CDR2 SYGVKD. Losses at the gene ends were 2 bases for V and 3 bases for J; bases not matched to a gene: 3. This CDR3 comprises 14 residues. Here the CDR3 DNA reads TGTGCCATCAGTGAGCCGGGGACTAGCTACGAGCAGTACTTC. Translated, it gives CAISEPGTSYEQYF.

This clonotype has just a few counts. The chain recombines TRBV10-3 with TRBJ2-5; D call uncertain. The V and J ends lost 2 bases and 2 bases respectively, with 3 bases between them. The CDR3 loop spans 12 amino acids. Germline CDR1 ENHRY, CDR2 SYGVKD. For the CDR3, the DNA is TGTGCCATCAGTGAGACGCAAGAGACCCAGTACTTC. Its protein is CAISETQETQYF.

There are many counts of this clonotype. The chain uses TRBV2 and TRBJ2-3; no clear D. Germline CDR1 SNHLY, CDR2 FYNNEI. The CDR3 is 11 residues long. Trimming took off 7 bases at V and 2 bases at J, with 4 bases between the two ends. This CDR3 reads CASTPTDTQYF. Here the CDR3 DNA reads TGTGCCAGCACTCCCACAGATACGCAGTATTTT.

This chain joins TRBV25-1 and TRBJ1-2; possible D gene TRBD1, 5 bases. Germline lookup yields CDR1 MGHDK and CDR2 SYGVNS. The CDR3 has 13 residues. With 7 bases removed from V and 8 bases from J, the gap between germline ends came to 17 bases. The DNA for the CDR3 is TGTGCCAGCACCCTCACCGGGGCGCCGGGCTACACCTTC. Residues: CASTLTGAPGYTF.

The chain carries TRBV4-3 and TRBJ2-7; D ambiguous. In germline, CDR1 is LGHNA, CDR2 YSLEER. The CDR3 sequence is 15 residues long. The germline V and J ends were trimmed by 3 bases and 1 base, with 13 bases remaining between them. CDR3 in DNA: TGCGCCAGCAGCCAGAAGCACAGTAAGTCCTACGAGCAGTACTTC. Residues: CASSQKHSKSYEQYF.

This clonotype was recorded a few times. This chain links TRBV12-3 or TRBV12-4 with TRBJ2-3; 9 positions match TRBD2. CDR3 length: 17 amino acids. Trimming took 2 bases from V and 5 from J; bases not matched to a gene: 11. CDR3 bases: TGTGCCAGCAGTTTATATGGTAGCGGGAGTACAGGAGATACGCAGTATTTT. Its protein product is CASSLYGSGSTGDTQYF.

The rearrangement joins TRBV6-6 to TRBJ2-3; D gene uncertain. From germline, CDR1 is MNHNY and CDR2 SVGAGI (reference sequence). The CDR3 has 12 residues. V was cut by 5 bases and J by 5 bases, with 8 bases left in between. The CDR3 DNA reads as TGTGCCAGCAGTAAGGAAGGAGATACGCAGTATTTT. Translating it yields CASSKEGDTQYF.

This clonotype was recorded at least ten times. The chain uses TRBV12-3 or TRBV12-4 and TRBJ2-3; a weak D match, TRBD2 (5 bases). V was cut by 1 base and J by 1 base, with 6 bases left in between. This CDR3 contains 14 residues. The CDR3 DNA reads as TGTGCCAGCAGTTTAGGGGGAGGCACAGATACGCAGTATTTT. Translated, it gives CASSLGGGTDTQYF.

V gene TRBV7-9 combines with J gene TRBJ2-2, with D possibly matching TRBD1 (5 bases). Per the germline V gene, CDR1 is SEHNR and CDR2 is FQNEAQ (reference sequence). V dropped 5 bases and J dropped 7 bases, with 17 bases sitting between them. The CDR3 runs to 15 residues. CDR3 nucleotide sequence: TGTGCCAGCAGCCCATTGGAAGGGGTTGGCGGGGAGCTGTTTTTT. Its translation is CASSPLEGVGGELFF.